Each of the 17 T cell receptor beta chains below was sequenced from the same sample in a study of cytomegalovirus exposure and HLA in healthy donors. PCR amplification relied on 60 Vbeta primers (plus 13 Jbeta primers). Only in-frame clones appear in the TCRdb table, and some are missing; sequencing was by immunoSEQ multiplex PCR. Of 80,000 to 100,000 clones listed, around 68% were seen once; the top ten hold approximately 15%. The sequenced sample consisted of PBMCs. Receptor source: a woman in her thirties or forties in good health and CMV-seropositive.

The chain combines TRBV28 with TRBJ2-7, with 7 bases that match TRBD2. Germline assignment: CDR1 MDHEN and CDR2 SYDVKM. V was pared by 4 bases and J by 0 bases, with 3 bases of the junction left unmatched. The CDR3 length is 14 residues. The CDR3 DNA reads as TGTGCCAGCAGTTGGGGAGGGAGCTCCTACGAGCAGTACTTC. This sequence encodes CASSWGGSSYEQYF.

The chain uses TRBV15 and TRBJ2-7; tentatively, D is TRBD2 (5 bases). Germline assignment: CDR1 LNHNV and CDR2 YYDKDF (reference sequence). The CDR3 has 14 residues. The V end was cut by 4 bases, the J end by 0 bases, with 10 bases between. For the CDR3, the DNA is TGTGCCACCAGCAATGGGCGGGTCTCCTACGAGCAGTACTTC. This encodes CATSNGRVSYEQYF.

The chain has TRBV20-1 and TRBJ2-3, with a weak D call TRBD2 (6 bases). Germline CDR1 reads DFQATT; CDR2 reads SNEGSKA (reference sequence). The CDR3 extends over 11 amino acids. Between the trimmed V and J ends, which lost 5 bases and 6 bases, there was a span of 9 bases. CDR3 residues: CSAPLADTQYF. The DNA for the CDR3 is TGCAGTGCTCCACTAGCTGATACGCAGTATTTT.

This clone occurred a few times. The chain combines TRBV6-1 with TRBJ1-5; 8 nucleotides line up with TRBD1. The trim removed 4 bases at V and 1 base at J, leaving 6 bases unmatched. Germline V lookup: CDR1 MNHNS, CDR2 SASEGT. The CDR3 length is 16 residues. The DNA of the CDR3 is TGTGCCAGCAGTGCTACAGGGGGAGGCAGCAATCAGCCCCAGCATTTT. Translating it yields CASSATGGGSNQPQHF.

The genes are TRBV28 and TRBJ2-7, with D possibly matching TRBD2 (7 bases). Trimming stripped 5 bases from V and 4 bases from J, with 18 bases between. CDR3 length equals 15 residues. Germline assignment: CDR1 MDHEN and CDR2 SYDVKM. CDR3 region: CASSNGGGVVYEQYF. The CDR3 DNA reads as TGTGCCAGCAGTAATGGGGGGGGCGTAGTTTACGAGCAGTACTTC. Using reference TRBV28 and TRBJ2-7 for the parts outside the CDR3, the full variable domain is DVKVTQSSRYLVKRTGEKVFLECVQDMDHENMFWYRQDPGLGLRLIYFSYDVKMKEKGDIPEGYSVSREKKERFSLILESASTNQTSMYLCASSNGGGVVYEQYFGPGTRLTVT.

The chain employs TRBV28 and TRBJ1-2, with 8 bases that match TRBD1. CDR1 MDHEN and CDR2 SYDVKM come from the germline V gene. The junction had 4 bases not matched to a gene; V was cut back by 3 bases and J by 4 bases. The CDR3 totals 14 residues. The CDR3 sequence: CASSFPGTGYGYTF. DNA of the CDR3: TGTGCCAGCAGTTTCCCTGGGACAGGCTATGGCTACACCTTC.

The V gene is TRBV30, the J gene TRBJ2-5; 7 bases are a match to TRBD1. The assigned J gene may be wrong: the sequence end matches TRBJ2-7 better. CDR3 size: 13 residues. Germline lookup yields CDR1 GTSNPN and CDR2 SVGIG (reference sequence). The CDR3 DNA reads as TGTGCCTGGAGTAGACAGGGCTCCTACGAGCAGTACTTC. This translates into CAWSRQGSYEQYF.

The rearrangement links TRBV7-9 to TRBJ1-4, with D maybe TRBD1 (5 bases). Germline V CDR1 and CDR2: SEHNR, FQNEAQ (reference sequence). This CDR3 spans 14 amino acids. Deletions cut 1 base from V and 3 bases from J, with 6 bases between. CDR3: CASSLGQSNEKLFF. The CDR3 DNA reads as TGTGCCAGCAGCTTAGGACAGTCTAATGAAAAACTGTTTTTT.

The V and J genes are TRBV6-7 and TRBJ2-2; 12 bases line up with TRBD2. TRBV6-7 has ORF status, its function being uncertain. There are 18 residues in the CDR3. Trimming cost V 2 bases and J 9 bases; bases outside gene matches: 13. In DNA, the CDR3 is TGTGCCAGCAGTTACCCACAGGGGCTAGCGGGAGGGCGTTGGGAGCTGTTTTTT. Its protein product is CASSYPQGLAGGRWELFF.

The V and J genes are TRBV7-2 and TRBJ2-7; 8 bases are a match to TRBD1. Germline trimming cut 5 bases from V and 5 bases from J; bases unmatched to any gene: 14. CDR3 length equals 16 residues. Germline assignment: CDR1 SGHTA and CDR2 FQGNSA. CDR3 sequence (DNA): TGTGCCAGCAGCCCCGGAAGTTACAGGGGGATCAACGAGCAGTACTTC. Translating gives CASSPGSYRGINEQYF.

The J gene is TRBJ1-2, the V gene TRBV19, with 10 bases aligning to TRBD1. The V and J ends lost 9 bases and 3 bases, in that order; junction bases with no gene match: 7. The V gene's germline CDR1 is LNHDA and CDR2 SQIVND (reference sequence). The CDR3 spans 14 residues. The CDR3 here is CASRDGQGDYGYTF. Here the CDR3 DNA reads TGTGCCAGCCGAGATGGACAGGGGGACTATGGCTACACCTTC. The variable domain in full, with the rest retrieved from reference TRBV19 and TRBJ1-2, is DGGITQSPKYLFRKEGQNVTLSCEQNLNHDAMYWYRQDPGQGLRLIYYSQIVNDFQKGDIAEGYSVSREKKESFPLTVTSAQKNPTAFYLCASRDGQGDYGYTFGSGTRLTVV.

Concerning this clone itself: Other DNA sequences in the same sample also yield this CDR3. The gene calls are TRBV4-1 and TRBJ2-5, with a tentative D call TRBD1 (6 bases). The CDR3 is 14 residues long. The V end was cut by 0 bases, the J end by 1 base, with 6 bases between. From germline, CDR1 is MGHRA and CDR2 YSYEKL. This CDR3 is CASSQEDSQETQYF. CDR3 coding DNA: TGCGCCAGCAGCCAAGAGGACAGCCAAGAGACCCAGTACTTC.

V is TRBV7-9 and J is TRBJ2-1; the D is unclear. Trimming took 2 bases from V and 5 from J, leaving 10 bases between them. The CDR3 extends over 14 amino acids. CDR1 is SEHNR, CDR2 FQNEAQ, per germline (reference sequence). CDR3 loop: CASSLIPLNNEQFF. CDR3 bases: TGTGCCAGCAGCTTAATCCCACTTAACAATGAGCAGTTCTTC.

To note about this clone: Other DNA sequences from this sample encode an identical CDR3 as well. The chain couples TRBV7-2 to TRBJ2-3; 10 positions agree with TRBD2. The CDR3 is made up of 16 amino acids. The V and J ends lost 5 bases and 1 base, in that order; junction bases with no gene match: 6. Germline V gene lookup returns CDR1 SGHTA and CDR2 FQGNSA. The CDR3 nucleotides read TGTGCCAGCAGCCCCATAGCGGGAGGCGGCACAGATACGCAGTATTTT. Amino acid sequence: CASSPIAGGGTDTQYF.

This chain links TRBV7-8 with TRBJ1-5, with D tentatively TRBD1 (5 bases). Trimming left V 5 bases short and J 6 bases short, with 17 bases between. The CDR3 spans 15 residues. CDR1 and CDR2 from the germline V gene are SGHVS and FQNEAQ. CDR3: CASSRKGEIGQPQHF. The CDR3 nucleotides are TGTGCCAGCAGCCGAAAAGGGGAAATCGGTCAGCCCCAGCATTTT.

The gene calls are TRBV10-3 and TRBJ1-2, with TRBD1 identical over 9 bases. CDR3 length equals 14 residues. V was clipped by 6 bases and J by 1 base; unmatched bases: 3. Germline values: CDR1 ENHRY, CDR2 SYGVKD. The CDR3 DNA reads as TGTGCCATCAGGGGGACAGGGATTAACTATGGCTACACCTTC. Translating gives CAIRGTGINYGYTF.

The CDR3 protein is CASSPGPRPQETQYF. CDR3 bases: TGTGCCAGCTCACCGGGGCCCCGTCCCCAAGAGACCCAGTACTTC. The J gene is TRBJ2-5, the V gene TRBV18, with D tentatively TRBD1 (5 bases). The CDR3 is 15 residues long. The V end lost 3 bases, the J end lost 1 base, and 12 bases lay between the germline ends. CDR1 is KGHSH and CDR2 is LQKENI in the germline V gene.